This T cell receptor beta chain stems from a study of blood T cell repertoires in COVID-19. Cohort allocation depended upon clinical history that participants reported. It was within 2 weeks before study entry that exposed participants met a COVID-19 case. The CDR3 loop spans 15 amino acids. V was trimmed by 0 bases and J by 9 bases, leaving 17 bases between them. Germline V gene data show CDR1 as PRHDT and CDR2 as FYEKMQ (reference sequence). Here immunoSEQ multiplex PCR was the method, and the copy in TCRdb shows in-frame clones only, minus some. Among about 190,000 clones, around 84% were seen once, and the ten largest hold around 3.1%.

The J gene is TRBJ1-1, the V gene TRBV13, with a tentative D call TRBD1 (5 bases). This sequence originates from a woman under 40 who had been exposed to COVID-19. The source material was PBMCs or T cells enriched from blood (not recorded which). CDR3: CASSLGTPRGLKAFF. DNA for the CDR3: TGTGCCAGCAGCTTAGGGACTCCTCGGGGACTTAAAGCTTTCTTT.